Presented here are 24 T cell receptor beta chains from one specimen sequenced in a study of tumor-infiltrating lymphocytes in localized non-small cell lung cancer. Here immunoSEQ multiplex PCR was the method, and the copy in TCRdb shows in-frame clones only, minus some. The data show about 14,000 clones, with around four fifths seen just once and about 19% held by the top ten. Material for sequencing was lung tumor tissue. The receptors here all came from a human donor with non-small cell lung cancer.

The V and J genes are TRBV30 and TRBJ1-5; D is unclear. Germline V gene sequence: CDR1 GTSNPN, CDR2 SVGIG (reference sequence). V was trimmed by 5 bases and J by 7 bases, leaving 15 bases between them. This CDR3 is 13 amino acids long. Here the CDR3 DNA reads TGTGCCTGGGGGTCGCGGGCCGACCAGCCCCAGCATTTT. Translating gives CAWGSRADQPQHF.

The chain is built from TRBV13 and TRBJ1-5, with D unclear. V lost 0 bases and J lost 3, with 3 bases in between. Germline lookup yields CDR1 PRHDT and CDR2 FYEKMQ (reference sequence). CDR3 length equals 13 residues. The CDR3 here is CASSLGVNQPQHF. CDR3 bases: TGTGCCAGCAGCTTAGGAGTCAATCAGCCCCAGCATTTT.

The CDR3, as DNA: TGTGCCAGCAGCAGACGGACAGGGCTTAACACTGAAGCTTTCTTT. Its protein product is CASSRRTGLNTEAFF. The chain joins TRBV7-2 to TRBJ1-1; 8 bases are shared with TRBD1. The CDR3 extends over 15 amino acids. Germline V gene sequence: CDR1 SGHTA, CDR2 FQGNSA. The trim removed 5 bases at V and 2 bases at J, leaving 7 bases unmatched.

In its sample, this clone is large (0.1 to 1%). V and J are TRBV29-1 and TRBJ2-7; 7 bases are shared with TRBD1. J lost 5 bases, V lost 0 bases, and 1 base had no gene match. Germline CDR1 reads SQVTM; CDR2 reads ANQGSEA. The CDR3 extends over 12 amino acids. As DNA, the CDR3 is TGCAGCGTTGAAGACGACAGGGACGAGCAGTACTTC. Protein: CSVEDDRDEQYF.

The chain is built from TRBV30 and TRBJ1-2, with a tentative D call TRBD1 (6 bases). CDR1 GTSNPN and CDR2 SVGIG come from the germline V gene (reference sequence). The CDR3 extends over 16 amino acids. V was trimmed by 3 bases and J by 5 bases, leaving 22 bases between them. CDR3 sequence (DNA): TGTGCCTGGAGGTCCCCTCCGACAGGACTTACTTATGGCTACACCTTC. It yields the protein CAWRSPPTGLTYGYTF.

The V call is TRBV13, the J call TRBJ2-1, with D possibly being TRBD2 (6 bases). Germline loops: CDR1 PRHDT, CDR2 FYEKMQ (reference sequence). This CDR3 region has 16 residues. The V end lost 8 bases, the J end lost 1 base, and 18 bases lay between the germline ends. The CDR3 is CASPGRYQGSYNEQFF. The CDR3 DNA is TGTGCCAGCCCGGGGAGGTATCAGGGTTCCTACAATGAGCAGTTCTTC.

This clone was counted between two and nine times. The chain couples TRBV10-3 to TRBJ1-1, with D tentatively TRBD1 (5 bases). Deletions cut 0 bases from V and 1 base from J, with 9 bases between. The CDR3 totals 15 residues. Germline V CDR1 and CDR2: ENHRY, SYGVKD. This CDR3 is CAISESRVANTEAFF. The CDR3 DNA follows: TGTGCCATCAGTGAGTCCAGGGTCGCGAACACTGAAGCTTTCTTT.

J is TRBJ2-5 and V is TRBV6-6; D possibly corresponds to TRBD2 (7 bases). CDR1 and CDR2 (germline): MNHNY, SVGAGI (reference sequence). V lost 0 bases and J 4 bases, leaving 9 bases between the germline ends. The CDR3 contains 14 residues. The CDR3, as DNA: TGTGCCAGCAGTTACTCGGGGGGGGCAGAGACCCAGTACTTC. Protein: CASSYSGGAETQYF.

This chain joins TRBV20-1 and TRBJ1-4; TRBD1 might be the D (6 bases). V lost 7 bases, J lost 13 bases, and 16 bases lay in between. Germline V gene sequence: CDR1 DFQATT, CDR2 SNEGSKA (reference sequence). The CDR3 has 11 residues. CDR3: CSVTPGDILFF. CDR3 DNA sequence: TGCAGTGTCACACCTGGGGACATACTGTTTTTT.

This rearrangement joins TRBV18 to TRBJ2-2; 7 bases are shared with TRBD1. CDR3 length: 13 amino acids. Germline trimming cut 6 bases from V and 6 bases from J; bases unmatched to any gene: 4. From germline, CDR1 is KGHSH and CDR2 LQKENI. CDR3 in amino acids: CASSEQGAGELFF. CDR3 in DNA: TGTGCCAGCTCGGAGCAGGGGGCCGGGGAGCTGTTTTTT.

This chain links TRBV28 with TRBJ1-2; no reliable D call. The CDR3 totals 13 residues. Germline V gene sequence: CDR1 MDHEN, CDR2 SYDVKM. V shed 2 bases and J shed 6 bases, with 10 bases lying between them. CDR3 nucleotide sequence: TGTGCCAGCAGTTTACAAGTTCCCCATGGCTACACCTTC. Translating it yields CASSLQVPHGYTF.

V usage is TRBV9 and J usage is TRBJ2-7; perhaps TRBD2 as D (6 bases). The CDR3 spans 16 residues. CDR1 and CDR2 (germline): SGDLS, YYNGEE. With 3 bases removed from V and 1 base from J, the gap between germline ends came to 17 bases. CDR3: CASSGERGAGSYEQYF. CDR3 DNA sequence: TGTGCCAGCAGCGGAGAAAGGGGCGCGGGATCCTACGAGCAGTACTTC.

The sample holds a few counts of this clone. The V gene is TRBV5-6, the J gene TRBJ2-3; no definite D call. Between the trimmed V and J ends, which lost 1 base and 6 bases, there was a span of 18 bases. Germline CDR1 is SGHDT and CDR2 is YYEEEE. This CDR3 is built from 16 residues. CDR3 nucleotide sequence: TGTGCCAGCAGCTTGCCATCCGGTACATACACGGATACGCAGTATTTT. Protein product: CASSLPSGTYTDTQYF.

The chain is built from TRBV28 and TRBJ2-7; 9 positions match TRBD1. Unmatched junction bases numbered 22, after V lost 10 bases and J lost 6 bases. Germline loops: CDR1 MDHEN, CDR2 SYDVKM. The CDR3 contains 17 residues. For the CDR3, the DNA is TGTGCCACTTATGTCCCGGGACAGGGCGGCCATTCCCGCGAGCAGTACTTC. As protein: CATYVPGQGGHSREQYF.

This clone has more than one count but fewer than ten. The genes are TRBV2 and TRBJ2-3, with TRBD2 matching 9 bases. The CDR3 is made up of 16 amino acids. Germline trimming cut 4 bases from V and 8 bases from J; bases unmatched to any gene: 13. Germline V gene data show CDR1 as SNHLY and CDR2 as FYNNEI. The CDR3 reads CASSVSRAGGQGTQYF. For the CDR3, the DNA is TGTGCCAGCAGTGTTTCACGGGCGGGGGGGCAGGGTACGCAGTATTTT.

This clone is medium-sized. V is TRBV25-1 and J is TRBJ2-7; D possibly corresponds to TRBD1 (6 bases). CDR3 length equals 14 residues. V was clipped by 2 bases and J by 2 bases, with 10 bases between them. Looked up from germline, CDR1 is MGHDK and CDR2 is SYGVNS. The DNA for the CDR3 is TGTGCCAGCAGTGAACAGGGGATCACCTACGAGCAGTACTTC. This sequence encodes CASSEQGITYEQYF.

The chain combines TRBV7-2 with TRBJ1-1; the match to TRBD1 covers 10 bases. Losses at the gene ends were 6 bases for V and 0 bases for J; bases not matched to a gene: 7. CDR1 SGHTA and CDR2 FQGNSA come from the germline V gene. The CDR3 covers 16 residues. This CDR3 is CASSGPGQGMNTEAFF. The CDR3 coding sequence is TGTGCCAGCAGTGGCCCGGGACAGGGGATGAACACTGAAGCTTTCTTT.

The chain has TRBV29-1 and TRBJ1-2; 8 positions match TRBD1. V shed 5 bases and J 2 bases; nucleotides not matched to a gene: 7. The CDR3 covers 14 residues. In germline, CDR1 is SQVTM, CDR2 ANQGSEA. The CDR3: CSVFGQGRNYGYTF. The DNA of the CDR3 is TGCAGCGTTTTTGGACAGGGTCGCAACTATGGCTACACCTTC.

J is TRBJ2-1 and V is TRBV19, with 7 positions matching TRBD1. CDR3 length equals 17 residues. In germline, CDR1 is LNHDA, CDR2 SQIVND (reference sequence). V gave up 6 bases and J gave up 4 bases; unmatched junction bases: 15. This CDR3 reads CASSTLNSGTAYNEQFF. CDR3 DNA sequence: TGTGCCAGTAGCACGCTAAATTCCGGGACAGCTTACAATGAGCAGTTCTTC.

The chain employs TRBV19 and TRBJ1-1; D ambiguous. The germline V and J ends were trimmed by 11 bases and 5 bases, with 21 bases remaining between them. The CDR3 runs 14 residues. Germline V gene lookup returns CDR1 LNHDA and CDR2 SQIVND (reference sequence). This CDR3 reads CAPRSGSGSTEAFF. In nucleotides, the CDR3 is TGTGCCCCTAGATCAGGATCGGGAAGTACTGAAGCTTTCTTT.

The V call is TRBV5-1, the J call TRBJ2-7, with 7 nucleotides matching TRBD1. Per the germline V gene, CDR1 is SGHRS and CDR2 is YFSETQ. This CDR3 comprises 15 residues. The ends lost 2 bases at V and 1 base at J; junction bases unmatched: 6. CDR3 sequence reads: CASSFLPDRSYEQYF. The CDR3 coding sequence is TGCGCCAGCAGCTTCCTACCGGACAGGTCCTACGAGCAGTACTTC.

This clone was recorded only once. The rearrangement joins TRBV6-1 to TRBJ1-2; D unclear. V lost 1 base and J lost 3, with 9 bases in between. The germline V gene has CDR1 MNHNS and CDR2 SASEGT. CDR3 length: 14 amino acids. This CDR3 reads CASSEGSGYYGYTF. DNA of the CDR3: TGTGCCAGCAGTGAAGGCAGCGGATACTATGGCTACACCTTC.

The chain couples TRBV28 to TRBJ1-2; D gene unclear. CDR3 size: 14 residues. CDR1 is MDHEN, CDR2 SYDVKM, per germline. V gave up 2 bases and J gave up 2 bases, with 9 bases separating them. CDR3 sequence (DNA): TGTGCCAGCAGTTTAGGAGGGTGGAACTATGGCTACACCTTC. This codes for CASSLGGWNYGYTF.

The chain is built from TRBV9 and TRBJ1-4, with 7 bases matching TRBD1. The V and J ends lost 4 bases and 3 bases, in that order; junction bases with no gene match: 15. Germline V CDR1 and CDR2: SGDLS, YYNGEE. This CDR3 has 18 amino acids. CDR3 in amino acids: CASSPGQRGMGSNEKLFF. The CDR3 DNA reads TGTGCCAGCAGCCCGGGACAGCGGGGAATGGGGTCTAATGAAAAACTGTTTTTT. Filled out from reference TRBV9 and TRBJ1-4, the complete variable domain reads DSGVTQTPKHLITATGQRVTLRCSPRSGDLSVYWYQQSLDQGLQFLIQYYNGEERAKGNILERFSAQQFPDLHSELNLSSLELGDSALYFCASSPGQRGMGSNEKLFFGSGTQLSVL.